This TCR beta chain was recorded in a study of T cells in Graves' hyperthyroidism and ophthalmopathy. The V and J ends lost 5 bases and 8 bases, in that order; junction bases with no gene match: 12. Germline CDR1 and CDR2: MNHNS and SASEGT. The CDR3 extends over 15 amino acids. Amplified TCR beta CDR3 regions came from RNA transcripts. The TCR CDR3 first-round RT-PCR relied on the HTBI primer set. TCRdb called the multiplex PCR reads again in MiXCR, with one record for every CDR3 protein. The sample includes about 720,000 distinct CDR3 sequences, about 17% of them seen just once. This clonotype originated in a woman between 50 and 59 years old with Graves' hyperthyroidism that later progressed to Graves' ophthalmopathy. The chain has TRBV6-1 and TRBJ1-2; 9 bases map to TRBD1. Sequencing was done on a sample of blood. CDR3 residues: CASSQRPGQGGGYTF. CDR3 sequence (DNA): TGTGCCAGCAGTCAACGACCGGGACAGGGAGGCGGCTACACCTTC.